This T cell receptor beta chain was sequenced during a study of early T cells in non-severe SARS-CoV-2 infection. Study background: With bulk RNA from unsorted whole blood as input, sequencing yielded unpaired chains.

Separate cDNA molecules each had unique molecular identifiers attached to them. TCRdb called the 5' RACE reads again in MiXCR, with one record for every CDR3 protein. The sample carries about 100,000 distinct CDR3 sequences, about 13% recorded once. This clonotype was counted a few times. Its target is not known. One end of the junction does not line up with germline, which may come from a read error. Study-wide findings and caveats: Matching results from VDJdb favored anti-spike CD8 responses, leaving private and CD4 specificities undetected.

Input material: whole blood. The receptor was derived from an adult who was a healthcare worker with PCR-confirmed SARS-CoV-2 infection or an uninfected control (not recorded which).

The CDR3 nucleotides read TGTGCCAACAGCCTTTGGAGAGGAGAGACCCAGTACTTC. Its translation: CANSLWRGETQYF. The genes are TRBV14 and TRBJ2-5; the D is unclear. The CDR3 extends over 13 amino acids. Germline CDR1 and CDR2: SGHDN and FVKESK.